The clone carrying this T cell receptor (beta chain) came up many times. This record belongs to a study of T cells in Graves' hyperthyroidism and ophthalmopathy. Study summary: Peripheral blood was taken when the disease was first diagnosed, before any treatment began.

The germline V and J ends were trimmed by 5 bases and 11 bases, with 22 bases remaining between them. This CDR3 has 15 residues. Germline CDR1 and CDR2: PRHDT and FYEKMQ (reference sequence). Amplification of TCR beta CDR3 regions was performed using RNA transcripts as template. A set of HTBI primers served as the primers for a first-round RT-PCR of the TCR CDR3. TCRdb reanalysed the multiplex PCR reads using MiXCR and keeps one entry per CDR3 protein. The repertoire holds more than 300,000 distinct CDR3 sequences, with approximately 15% as singletons. This receptor was taken from a woman aged 25-40 years with Graves' hyperthyroidism. Sequencing input: blood. This chain uses TRBV13 with TRBJ2-1, with D perhaps matching TRBD1 or TRBD2 (5 bases each). CDR3 sequence (DNA): TGTGCCAGCAGCGTCGGGACCGCGTCCTTCGGGCAGCAGTTCTTC. Translated, it gives CASSVGTASFGQQFF.